These T cell receptor beta chains were read from a single sample in a study of blood T cell repertoires in COVID-19. Profiling relied on immunoSEQ multiplex PCR, and the TCRdb table lists in-frame clones only, not all of them. In the table there are about 370,000 clones, roughly 90% of which are singletons. The sample comprised peripheral blood. The receptors come from a man in his late teens or twenties with active or convalescent COVID-19. The CDR3 runs from the conserved cysteine through the conserved F or W. Fields, in order: J gene, clone size, V gene, D gene, CDR3 protein, CDR3 DNA. A D gene is named only where the DNA matches it firmly. Clone size is shown for a subset of rows, as once, few, many or a class of expanded clone.

j_call: TRBJ2-3
clone_size: -
v_call: TRBV2
d_call: -
cdr3_aa: CASRGRPDTQYF
cdr3_nt: TGTGCCAGCCGGGGTCGGCCAGATACGCAGTATTTT

j_call: TRBJ2-5
clone_size: -
v_call: TRBV28
d_call: -
cdr3_aa: CASSSLGYRETQYF
cdr3_nt: TGTGCCAGCAGTTCCCTCGGGTACCGAGAGACCCAGTACTTC

j_call: TRBJ2-7
clone_size: -
v_call: TRBV6-2/TRBV6-3
d_call: TRBD2
cdr3_aa: CASSPPFAGDYEQYF
cdr3_nt: TGTGCCAGCAGCCCCCCATTTGCGGGAGACTACGAGCAGTACTTC

j_call: TRBJ2-7
clone_size: -
v_call: TRBV9
d_call: TRBD2
cdr3_aa: CASSRSGTTLEQYF
cdr3_nt: TGTGCCAGCAGTCGATCCGGGACTACTTTAGAGCAGTACTTC

j_call: TRBJ2-5
clone_size: -
v_call: TRBV2
d_call: -
cdr3_aa: CASHREKQETQYF
cdr3_nt: TGTGCCTCCCACAGAGAGAAACAAGAGACCCAGTACTTC

j_call: TRBJ2-1
clone_size: -
v_call: TRBV5-4
d_call: -
cdr3_aa: CASRMKGSGTTGNEQFF
cdr3_nt: TGTGCCAGCAGAATGAAGGGTTCGGGTACGACAGGCAATGAGCAGTTCTTC

j_call: TRBJ2-1
clone_size: -
v_call: TRBV4-2
d_call: -
cdr3_aa: CASSQDGGPSSHEQFF
cdr3_nt: TGTGCCAGCAGCCAAGACGGGGGTCCATCCTCACATGAGCAGTTCTTC

j_call: TRBJ2-7
clone_size: -
v_call: TRBV7-2
d_call: TRBD2
cdr3_aa: CASSFSAGDPYEQYF
cdr3_nt: TGTGCCAGCAGCTTCTCTGCGGGGGACCCCTACGAGCAGTACTTC

j_call: TRBJ1-6
clone_size: -
v_call: TRBV28
d_call: TRBD1
cdr3_aa: CASSRGQGNSPLHF
cdr3_nt: TGTGCCAGCAGTCGCGGACAGGGGAATTCACCCCTCCACTTT

j_call: TRBJ2-1
clone_size: once
v_call: TRBV6-2/TRBV6-3
d_call: -
cdr3_aa: CASSQEAEQFF
cdr3_nt: TGTGCCAGCAGTCAAGAAGCGGAGCAGTTCTTC

j_call: TRBJ2-7
clone_size: -
v_call: TRBV7-2
d_call: TRBD1
cdr3_aa: CASSGQGGYEQYF
cdr3_nt: TGTGCCAGCAGTGGACAGGGGGGTTACGAGCAGTACTTC

j_call: TRBJ2-7
clone_size: -
v_call: TRBV6-2/TRBV6-3
d_call: TRBD1
cdr3_aa: CASSYLAGGNDWAYEQYF
cdr3_nt: TGTGCCAGCAGTTACCTTGCAGGGGGCAATGACTGGGCCTACGAGCAGTACTTC

j_call: TRBJ2-1
clone_size: -
v_call: TRBV6-2/TRBV6-3
d_call: TRBD2
cdr3_aa: CASSYLRGDNEQFF
cdr3_nt: TGTGCCAGCAGTTACTTGCGGGGGGATAATGAGCAGTTCTTC

j_call: TRBJ2-1
clone_size: -
v_call: TRBV24-1
d_call: -
cdr3_aa: CATSDSLPGVQDEQFF
cdr3_nt: TGTGCCACCAGTGATTCCCTACCCGGCGTTCAGGATGAGCAGTTCTTC

j_call: TRBJ1-3
clone_size: -
v_call: TRBV9
d_call: -
cdr3_aa: CASSADSAFSGNTIYF
cdr3_nt: TGTGCCAGCAGCGCAGACAGTGCCTTCTCTGGAAACACCATATATTTT

j_call: TRBJ2-1
clone_size: -
v_call: TRBV2
d_call: -
cdr3_aa: CASTAGQLNPEQFF
cdr3_nt: TGTGCCAGTACCGCGGGACAGCTCAACCCTGAGCAGTTCTTC

j_call: TRBJ2-3
clone_size: -
v_call: TRBV6-1
d_call: TRBD2
cdr3_aa: CASSDSGRGTDTQYF
cdr3_nt: TGTGCCAGCAGTGATAGCGGGAGAGGCACAGATACGCAGTATTTT

j_call: TRBJ1-1
clone_size: -
v_call: TRBV7-9
d_call: -
cdr3_aa: CASSAGAGMNTEAFF
cdr3_nt: TGTGCCAGCAGCGCAGGGGCTGGGATGAACACTGAAGCTTTCTTT

j_call: TRBJ2-7
clone_size: -
v_call: TRBV28
d_call: -
cdr3_aa: CASSPPGVTSYEQYF
cdr3_nt: TGTGCCAGCAGCCCCCCGGGAGTTACCTCCTACGAGCAGTACTTC

j_call: TRBJ1-4
clone_size: -
v_call: TRBV4-3
d_call: TRBD1
cdr3_aa: CASSPTGVGEKLFF
cdr3_nt: TGCGCCAGCAGCCCCACAGGGGTAGGTGAAAAACTGTTTTTT

j_call: TRBJ1-2
clone_size: -
v_call: TRBV6-2/TRBV6-3
d_call: TRBD1
cdr3_aa: CASSYAGQGNYGYTF
cdr3_nt: TGTGCCAGCAGTTACGCCGGACAGGGGAACTATGGCTACACCTTC

j_call: TRBJ2-3
clone_size: -
v_call: TRBV7-9
d_call: -
cdr3_aa: CASSLAHPGTDTQYF
cdr3_nt: TGTGCCAGCAGCTTAGCCCACCCCGGGACAGATACGCAGTATTTT

j_call: TRBJ1-1
clone_size: -
v_call: TRBV12-3/TRBV12-4
d_call: TRBD1
cdr3_aa: CASSSTGTVEAFF
cdr3_nt: TGTGCCAGCAGTTCCACCGGGACAGTTGAAGCTTTCTTT

j_call: TRBJ1-4
clone_size: -
v_call: TRBV28
d_call: TRBD1
cdr3_aa: CASSLPRGQGMEKLFF
cdr3_nt: TGTGCCAGCAGTTTACCTCGGGGACAGGGTATGGAAAAACTGTTTTTT

j_call: TRBJ1-2
clone_size: few
v_call: TRBV9
d_call: -
cdr3_aa: CASSVVPTGYGYTF
cdr3_nt: TGTGCCAGCAGCGTAGTCCCGACAGGTTATGGCTACACCTTC

j_call: TRBJ1-2
clone_size: once
v_call: TRBV6-2/TRBV6-3
d_call: TRBD1
cdr3_aa: CASSYQGARTYYGYTF
cdr3_nt: TGTGCCAGCAGTTACCAGGGGGCCCGAACTTACTATGGCTACACCTTC

j_call: TRBJ2-1
clone_size: -
v_call: TRBV27
d_call: TRBD2
cdr3_aa: CASSPSGTSGSSYNEQFF
cdr3_nt: TGTGCCAGCAGTCCAAGTGGGACTAGCGGTAGCTCCTACAATGAGCAGTTCTTC

j_call: TRBJ2-5
clone_size: -
v_call: TRBV18
d_call: -
cdr3_aa: CASSGHYGETQYF
cdr3_nt: TGTGCCAGCTCGGGACACTACGGAGAGACCCAGTACTTC

j_call: TRBJ1-2
clone_size: -
v_call: TRBV3-1/TRBV3-2
d_call: -
cdr3_aa: CASSLNRAANYGYTF
cdr3_nt: TGTGCCAGCAGCCTTAACAGGGCGGCTAACTATGGCTACACCTTC

j_call: TRBJ2-5
clone_size: -
v_call: TRBV4-1
d_call: TRBD2
cdr3_aa: CASSPTGGPETQYF
cdr3_nt: TGCGCCAGCAGCCCTACGGGGGGGCCAGAGACCCAGTACTTC

j_call: TRBJ2-7
clone_size: -
v_call: TRBV5-4
d_call: TRBD1
cdr3_aa: CASSFGTGAHYEQYF
cdr3_nt: TGTGCCAGCAGCTTCGGGACAGGGGCCCACTACGAGCAGTACTTC

j_call: TRBJ2-2
clone_size: -
v_call: TRBV5-1
d_call: TRBD1
cdr3_aa: CASSRDRVRDGELFF
cdr3_nt: TGCGCCAGCAGCCGGGACAGGGTCAGGGACGGGGAGCTGTTTTTT

j_call: TRBJ2-5
clone_size: -
v_call: TRBV11-3
d_call: -
cdr3_aa: CASSLGGRQETQYF
cdr3_nt: TGTGCCAGCAGCTTAGGAGGCCGGCAAGAGACCCAGTACTTC

j_call: TRBJ2-5
clone_size: once
v_call: TRBV7-2
d_call: -
cdr3_aa: CASSFSDRPGTQYF
cdr3_nt: TGTGCCAGCAGCTTTTCCGACAGACCGGGGACCCAGTACTTC